This TCR beta chain was recorded in a study of T-cell memory formation after mild COVID-19. Regarding the study as a whole: Those CD4+ clones that contracted were mainly in CM and EM (CD8+ ones in EMRA).

This clonotype showed up just a few times. Its antigen is still unknown. TCRdb called the 5' RACE reads again in MiXCR, with one record for every CDR3 protein. The sample shows approximately 580,000 distinct CDR3 sequences, roughly 20% of them seen only once. There are 15 residues in the CDR3. V was cut by 6 bases and J by 0 bases, with 12 bases left in between. The V and J genes are TRBV12-3 or TRBV12-4 and TRBJ2-1; the D is unclear. The sample comprised PBMCs or a T cell subset sorted from them (not recorded which). This receptor was obtained from an adult woman who had mild COVID-19 (a few samples of this study predate the infection). Cell type and time point are not known. The CDR3 coding sequence is TGTGCCAGCAGCCCGGACCACCCCTCCTACAATGAGCAGTTCTTC. Protein product: CASSPDHPSYNEQFF.